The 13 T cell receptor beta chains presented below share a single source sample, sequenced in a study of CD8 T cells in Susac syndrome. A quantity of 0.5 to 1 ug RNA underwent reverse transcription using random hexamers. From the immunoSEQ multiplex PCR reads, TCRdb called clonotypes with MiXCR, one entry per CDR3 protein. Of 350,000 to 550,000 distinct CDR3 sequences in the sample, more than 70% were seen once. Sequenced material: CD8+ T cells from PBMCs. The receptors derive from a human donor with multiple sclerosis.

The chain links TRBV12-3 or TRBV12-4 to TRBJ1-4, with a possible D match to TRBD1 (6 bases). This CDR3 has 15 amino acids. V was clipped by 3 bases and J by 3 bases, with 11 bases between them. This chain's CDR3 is CASSFSTGANEKLFF. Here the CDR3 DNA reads TGTGCCAGCAGTTTCTCGACAGGAGCTAATGAAAAACTGTTTTTT.

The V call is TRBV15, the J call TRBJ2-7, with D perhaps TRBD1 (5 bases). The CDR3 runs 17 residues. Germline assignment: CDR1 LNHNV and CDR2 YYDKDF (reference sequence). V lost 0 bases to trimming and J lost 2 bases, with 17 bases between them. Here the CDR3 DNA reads TGTGCCACCAGCAGAGATCGATTCACAGGTGGACCCTACGAGCAGTACTTC. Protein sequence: CATSRDRFTGGPYEQYF. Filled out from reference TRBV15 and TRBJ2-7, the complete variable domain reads DAMVIQNPRYQVTQFGKPVTLSCSQTLNHNVMYWYQQKSSQAPKLLFHYYDKDFNNEADTPDNFQSRRPNTSFCFLDIRSPGLGDTAMYLCATSRDRFTGGPYEQYFGPGTRLTVT.

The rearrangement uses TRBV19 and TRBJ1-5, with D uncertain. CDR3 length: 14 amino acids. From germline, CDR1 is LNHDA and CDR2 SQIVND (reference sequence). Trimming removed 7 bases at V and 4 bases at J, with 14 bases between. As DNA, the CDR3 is TGTGCCAGTACCATCGGCGAGGATAATCAGCCCCAGCATTTT. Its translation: CASTIGEDNQPQHF.

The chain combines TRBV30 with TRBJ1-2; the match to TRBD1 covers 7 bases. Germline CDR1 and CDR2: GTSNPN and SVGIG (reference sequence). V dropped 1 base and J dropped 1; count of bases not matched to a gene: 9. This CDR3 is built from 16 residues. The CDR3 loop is CAWSAFPGQINYGYTF. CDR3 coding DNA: TGTGCCTGGAGTGCGTTTCCGGGACAGATTAACTATGGCTACACCTTC.

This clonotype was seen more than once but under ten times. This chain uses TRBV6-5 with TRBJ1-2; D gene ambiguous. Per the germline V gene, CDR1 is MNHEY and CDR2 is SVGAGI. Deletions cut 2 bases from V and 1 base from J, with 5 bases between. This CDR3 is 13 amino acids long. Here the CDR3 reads CASSYANNYGYTF. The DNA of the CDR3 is TGTGCCAGCAGTTACGCGAATAACTATGGCTACACCTTC.

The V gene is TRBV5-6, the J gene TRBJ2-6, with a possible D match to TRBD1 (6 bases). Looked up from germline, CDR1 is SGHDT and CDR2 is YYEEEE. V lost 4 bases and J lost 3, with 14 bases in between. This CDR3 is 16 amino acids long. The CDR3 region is CASSLIQGGGANVLTF. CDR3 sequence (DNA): TGTGCCAGCAGCCTGATACAGGGTGGTGGGGCCAACGTCCTGACTTTC.

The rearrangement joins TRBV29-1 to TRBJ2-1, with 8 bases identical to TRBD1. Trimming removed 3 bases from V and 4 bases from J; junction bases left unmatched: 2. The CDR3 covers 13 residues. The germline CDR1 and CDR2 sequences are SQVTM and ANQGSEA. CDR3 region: CSVDRGQYNEQFF. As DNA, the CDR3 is TGCAGCGTTGACAGGGGGCAATACAATGAGCAGTTCTTC.

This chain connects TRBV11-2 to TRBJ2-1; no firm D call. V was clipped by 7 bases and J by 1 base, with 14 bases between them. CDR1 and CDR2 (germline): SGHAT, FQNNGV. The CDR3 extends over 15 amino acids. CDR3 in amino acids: CASTLYRVSYNEQFF. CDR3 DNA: TGTGCCAGCACCCTATACCGGGTGTCCTACAATGAGCAGTTCTTC.

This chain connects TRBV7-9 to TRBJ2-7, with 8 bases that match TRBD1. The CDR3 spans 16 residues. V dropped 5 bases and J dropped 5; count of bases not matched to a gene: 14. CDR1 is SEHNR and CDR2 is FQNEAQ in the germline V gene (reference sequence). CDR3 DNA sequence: TGTGCCAGCAGCCCCCGACAGGGGAGAGTTCTGAACGAGCAGTACTTC. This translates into CASSPRQGRVLNEQYF.

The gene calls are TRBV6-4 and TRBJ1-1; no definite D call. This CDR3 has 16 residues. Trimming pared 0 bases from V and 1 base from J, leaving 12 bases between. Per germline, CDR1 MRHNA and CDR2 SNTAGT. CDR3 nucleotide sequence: TGTGCCAGCAGTGACTCTCCGGGTCTGGGGAACACTGAAGCTTTCTTT. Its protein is CASSDSPGLGNTEAFF.

The CDR3 DNA reads as TGTGCCTTCAAAGCGGGAGGGCTCGACACCGGGGAGCTGTTTTTT. Amino acids: CAFKAGGLDTGELFF. The chain uses TRBV30 and TRBJ2-2, with 10 bases identical to TRBD2. Losses at the gene ends were 7 bases for V and 3 bases for J; bases not matched to a gene: 8. The germline V gene encodes CDR1 GTSNPN and CDR2 SVGIG (reference sequence). This CDR3 is 15 amino acids long.

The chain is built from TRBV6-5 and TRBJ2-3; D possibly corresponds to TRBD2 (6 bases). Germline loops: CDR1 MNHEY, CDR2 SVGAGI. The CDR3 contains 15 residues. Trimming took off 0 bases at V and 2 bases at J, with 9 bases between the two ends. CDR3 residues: CASSYSMGLTDTQYF. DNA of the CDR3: TGTGCCAGCAGTTACTCGATGGGACTCACAGATACGCAGTATTTT.

The CDR3 nucleotides are TGTGCCAGCAGACCTACAGGGCCCCAGAATCAGCCCCAGCATTTT. The encoded protein is CASRPTGPQNQPQHF. The chain has TRBV27 and TRBJ1-5; D is possibly TRBD1 (6 bases). V lost 6 bases and J 4 bases, leaving 16 bases between the germline ends. Germline CDR1 and CDR2: MNHEY and SMNVEV (reference sequence). CDR3 length: 15 residues.